In this sample, the clone carrying this TCR beta chain turned up many times. The antigen is unknown. The sample is drawn from a study of T cells after yellow fever vaccination. Findings and limits, study-wide: Abundant clonotypes (contaminants from the bulk population) could be present in FACS-sorted repertoires. Among all clonotypes, a small share was observed in both CD4 and CD8 compartments. Reappearance after the booster was seen for most primary-vaccination clones, at 96% CD4 and 70% to 90% CD8.

V lost 2 bases to trimming and J lost 4 bases, with 17 bases between them. The CDR3 extends over 17 amino acids. TCRdb itself ran the 5' RACE reads through MiXCR, one entry per CDR3 protein. The table records a few hundred thousand distinct CDR3 sequences, approximately 3.5% of them present only once. The material sequenced was PBMCs, taken 15 days after the yellow fever booster vaccination. This receptor was identified in a man in his late teens or twenties who received the YFV17D yellow fever vaccine. The V gene is TRBV12-3 or TRBV12-4, the J gene TRBJ2-2; D is tentatively TRBD1 or TRBD2 (5 bases each). The CDR3 nucleotides read TGTGCCAGCAGTTTACGGGGCTCCCCCACAACCACCGGGGAGCTGTTTTTT. It encodes CASSLRGSPTTTGELFF.